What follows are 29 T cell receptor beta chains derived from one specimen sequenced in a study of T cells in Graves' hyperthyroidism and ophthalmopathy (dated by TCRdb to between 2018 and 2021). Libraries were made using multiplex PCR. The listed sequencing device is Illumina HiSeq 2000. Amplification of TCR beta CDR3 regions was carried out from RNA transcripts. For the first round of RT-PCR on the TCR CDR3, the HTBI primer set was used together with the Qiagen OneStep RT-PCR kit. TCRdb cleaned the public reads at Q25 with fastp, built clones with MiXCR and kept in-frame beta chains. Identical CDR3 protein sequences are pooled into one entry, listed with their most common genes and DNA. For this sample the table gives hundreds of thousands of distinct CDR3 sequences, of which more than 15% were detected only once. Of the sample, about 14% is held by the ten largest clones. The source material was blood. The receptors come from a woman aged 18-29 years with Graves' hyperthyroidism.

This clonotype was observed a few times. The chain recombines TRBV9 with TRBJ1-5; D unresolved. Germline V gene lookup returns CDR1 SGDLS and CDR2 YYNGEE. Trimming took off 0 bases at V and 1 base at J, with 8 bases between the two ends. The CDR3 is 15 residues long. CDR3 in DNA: TGTGCCAGCAGCGTAGATGGAGGGAGCAATCAGCCCCAGCATTTT. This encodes CASSVDGGSNQPQHF.

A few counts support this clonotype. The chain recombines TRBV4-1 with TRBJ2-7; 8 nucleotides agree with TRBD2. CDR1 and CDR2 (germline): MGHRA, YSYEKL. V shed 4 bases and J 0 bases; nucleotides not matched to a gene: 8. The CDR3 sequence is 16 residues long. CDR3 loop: CASSPKVAGSSYEQYF. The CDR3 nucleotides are TGCGCCAGCAGCCCAAAGGTAGCGGGAAGCTCCTACGAGCAGTACTTC.

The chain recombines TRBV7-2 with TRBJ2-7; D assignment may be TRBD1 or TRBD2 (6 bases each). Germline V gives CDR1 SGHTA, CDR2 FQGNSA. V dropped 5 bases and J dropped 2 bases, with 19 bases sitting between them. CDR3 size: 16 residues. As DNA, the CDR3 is TGTGCCAGCAGCCCAGTGGGGGGCCTACCCACCTACGAGCAGTACTTC. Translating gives CASSPVGGLPTYEQYF.

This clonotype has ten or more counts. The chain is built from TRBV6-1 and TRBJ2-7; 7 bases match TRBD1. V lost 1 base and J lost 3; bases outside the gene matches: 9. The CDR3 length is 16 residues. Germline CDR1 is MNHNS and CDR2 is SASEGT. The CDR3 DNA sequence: TGTGCCAGCAGTGAAGGACAGGGCTACCTCCTCTACGAGCAGTACTTC. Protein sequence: CASSEGQGYLLYEQYF.

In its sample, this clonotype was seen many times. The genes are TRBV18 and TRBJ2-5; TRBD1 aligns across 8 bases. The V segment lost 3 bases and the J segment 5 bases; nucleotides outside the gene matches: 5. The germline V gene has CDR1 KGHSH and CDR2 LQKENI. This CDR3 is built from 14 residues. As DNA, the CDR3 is TGTGCCAGCTCACCCCGGGACAGGTTGGAGACCCAGTACTTC. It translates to CASSPRDRLETQYF. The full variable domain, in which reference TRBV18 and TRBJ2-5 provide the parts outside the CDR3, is NAGVMQNPRHLVRRRGQEARLRCSPMKGHSHVYWYRQLPEEGLKFMVYLQKENIIDESGMPKERFSAEFPKEGPSILRIQQVVRGDSAAYFCASSPRDRLETQYFGPGTRLLVL.

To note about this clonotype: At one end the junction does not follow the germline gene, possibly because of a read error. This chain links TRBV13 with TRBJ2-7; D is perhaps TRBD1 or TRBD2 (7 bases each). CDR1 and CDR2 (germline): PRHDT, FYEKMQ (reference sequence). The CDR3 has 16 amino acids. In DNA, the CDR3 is TGTGCCAGCACCTTAATAGGGAGGGGGCTTCGATACGAGCAGTACTTC. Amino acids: CASTLIGRGLRYEQYF.

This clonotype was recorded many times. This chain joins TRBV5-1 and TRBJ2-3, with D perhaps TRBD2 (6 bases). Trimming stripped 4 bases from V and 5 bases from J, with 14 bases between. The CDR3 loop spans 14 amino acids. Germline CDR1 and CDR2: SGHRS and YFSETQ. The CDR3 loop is CASSPGLQLDTQYF. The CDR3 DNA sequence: TGCGCCAGCAGCCCCGGACTACAATTAGATACGCAGTATTTT.

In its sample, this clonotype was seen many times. The CDR3 is CASSPRASGYEQYF. CDR3 nucleotides: TGTGCCAGCAGCCCCCGGGCTAGCGGCTACGAGCAGTACTTC. The rearrangement links TRBV12-3 or TRBV12-4 to TRBJ2-7; 7 bases align to TRBD2. This CDR3 spans 14 amino acids. The V segment lost 6 bases and the J segment 3 bases; nucleotides outside the gene matches: 8.

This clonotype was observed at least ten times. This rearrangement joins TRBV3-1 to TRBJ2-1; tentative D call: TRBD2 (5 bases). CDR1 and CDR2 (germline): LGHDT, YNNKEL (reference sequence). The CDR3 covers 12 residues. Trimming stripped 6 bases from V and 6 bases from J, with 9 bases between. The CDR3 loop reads CASSRESNEQFF. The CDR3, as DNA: TGTGCCAGCAGTCGGGAATCCAATGAGCAGTTCTTC.

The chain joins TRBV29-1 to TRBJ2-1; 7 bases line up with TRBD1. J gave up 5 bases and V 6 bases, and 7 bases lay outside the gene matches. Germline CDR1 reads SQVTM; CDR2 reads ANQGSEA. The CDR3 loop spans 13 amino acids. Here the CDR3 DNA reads TGCAGCGTCGACAGGGAGCTTAACAATGAGCAGTTCTTC. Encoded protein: CSVDRELNNEQFF.

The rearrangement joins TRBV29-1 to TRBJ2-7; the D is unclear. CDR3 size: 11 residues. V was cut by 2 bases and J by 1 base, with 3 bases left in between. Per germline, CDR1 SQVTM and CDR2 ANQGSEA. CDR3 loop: CSVEFSYEQYF. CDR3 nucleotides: TGCAGCGTTGAATTTTCCTACGAGCAGTACTTC.

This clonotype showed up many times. The CDR3 coding sequence is TGTGCCAGCAGTCGCGGGACCGCAATTCAAGAGACCCAGTACTTC. It yields the protein CASSRGTAIQETQYF. The chain joins TRBV6-2 or TRBV6-3 to TRBJ2-5, with D maybe TRBD2 (6 bases). V lost 5 bases to trimming and J lost 2 bases, with 15 bases between them. CDR3 length equals 15 residues. Germline values: CDR1 MNHEY, CDR2 SVGEGT.

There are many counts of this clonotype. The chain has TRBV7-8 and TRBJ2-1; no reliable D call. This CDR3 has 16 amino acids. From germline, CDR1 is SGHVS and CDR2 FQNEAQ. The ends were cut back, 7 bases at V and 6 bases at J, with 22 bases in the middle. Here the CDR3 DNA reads TGTGCCAGCATCCCGGTAGGGTCTGGGAATCGCAATGAGCAGTTCTTC. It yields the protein CASIPVGSGNRNEQFF.

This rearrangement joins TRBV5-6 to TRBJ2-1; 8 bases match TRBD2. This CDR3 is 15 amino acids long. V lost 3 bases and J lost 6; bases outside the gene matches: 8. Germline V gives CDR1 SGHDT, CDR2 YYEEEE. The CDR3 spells CASSSTDGLANEQFF. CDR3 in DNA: TGTGCCAGCAGCTCCACCGATGGACTAGCCAATGAGCAGTTCTTC.

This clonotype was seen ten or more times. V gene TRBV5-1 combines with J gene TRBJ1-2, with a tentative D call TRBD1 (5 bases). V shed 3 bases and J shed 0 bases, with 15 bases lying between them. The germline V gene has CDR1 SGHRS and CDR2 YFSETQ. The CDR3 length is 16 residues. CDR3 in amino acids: CASSSDSGMTNYGYTF. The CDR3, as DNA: TGCGCCAGCAGCTCCGATTCAGGGATGACTAACTATGGCTACACCTTC. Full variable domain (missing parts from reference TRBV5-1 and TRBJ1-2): KAGVTQTPRYLIKTRGQQVTLSCSPISGHRSVSWYQQTPGQGLQFLFEYFSETQRNKGNFPGRFSGRQFSNSRSEMNVSTLELGDSALYLCASSSDSGMTNYGYTFGSGTRLTVV.

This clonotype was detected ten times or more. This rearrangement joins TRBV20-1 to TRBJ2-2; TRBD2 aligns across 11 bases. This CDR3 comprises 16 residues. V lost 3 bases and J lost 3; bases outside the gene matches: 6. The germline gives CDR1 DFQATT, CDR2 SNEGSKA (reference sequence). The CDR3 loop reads CSARAGTSGDTGELFF. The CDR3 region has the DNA TGCAGTGCTAGGGCCGGGACTAGCGGTGACACCGGGGAGCTGTTTTTT.

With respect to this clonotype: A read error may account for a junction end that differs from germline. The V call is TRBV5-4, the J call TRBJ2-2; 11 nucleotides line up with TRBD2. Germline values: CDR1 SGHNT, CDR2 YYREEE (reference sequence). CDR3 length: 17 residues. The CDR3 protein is CAGSLASGRSFTGELFF. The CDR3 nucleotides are TGTGCCGGCAGCTTGGCTAGCGGGAGGTCATTCACCGGGGAGCTGTTTTTT.

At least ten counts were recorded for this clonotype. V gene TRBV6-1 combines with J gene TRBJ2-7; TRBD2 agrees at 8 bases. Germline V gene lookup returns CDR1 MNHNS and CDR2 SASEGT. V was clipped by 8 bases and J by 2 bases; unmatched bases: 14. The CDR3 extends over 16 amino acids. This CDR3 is CASGMPVAGTAYEQYF. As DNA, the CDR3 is TGTGCCAGCGGGATGCCTGTAGCGGGGACCGCCTACGAGCAGTACTTC.

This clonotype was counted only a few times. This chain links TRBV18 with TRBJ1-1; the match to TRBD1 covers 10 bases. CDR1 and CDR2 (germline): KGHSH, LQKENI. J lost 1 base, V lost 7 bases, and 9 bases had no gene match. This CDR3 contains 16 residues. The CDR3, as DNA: TGTGCCAGCTTCAGCAGCCGGACAGGGGGGAACACTGAAGCTTTCTTT. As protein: CASFSSRTGGNTEAFF.

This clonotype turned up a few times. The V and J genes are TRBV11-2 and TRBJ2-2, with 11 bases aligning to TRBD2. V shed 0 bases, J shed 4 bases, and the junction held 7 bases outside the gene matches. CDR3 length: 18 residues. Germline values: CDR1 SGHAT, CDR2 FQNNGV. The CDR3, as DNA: TGTGCCAGCAGCTTAGAGTCTAGCGGGGGGTCTGGCACCGGGGAGCTGTTTTTT. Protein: CASSLESSGGSGTGELFF.

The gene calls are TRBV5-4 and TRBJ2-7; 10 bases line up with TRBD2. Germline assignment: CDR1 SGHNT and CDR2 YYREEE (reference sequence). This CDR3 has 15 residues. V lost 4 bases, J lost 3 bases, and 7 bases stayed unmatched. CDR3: CASSPSSGSYYEQYF. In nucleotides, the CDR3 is TGTGCCAGCAGCCCGTCTAGCGGGAGTTACTACGAGCAGTACTTC.

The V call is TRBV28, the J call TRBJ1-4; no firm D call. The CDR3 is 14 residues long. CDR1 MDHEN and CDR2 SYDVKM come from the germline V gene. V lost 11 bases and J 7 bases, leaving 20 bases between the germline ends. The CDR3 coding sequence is TGTGCCCTATTATTGCCCCTCTCCCGTGAAAAACTGTTTTTT. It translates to CALLLPLSREKLFF. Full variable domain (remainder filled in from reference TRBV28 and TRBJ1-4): DVKVTQSSRYLVKRTGEKVFLECVQDMDHENMFWYRQDPGLGLRLIYFSYDVKMKEKGDIPEGYSVSREKKERFSLILESASTNQTSMYLCALLLPLSREKLFFGSGTQLSVL.

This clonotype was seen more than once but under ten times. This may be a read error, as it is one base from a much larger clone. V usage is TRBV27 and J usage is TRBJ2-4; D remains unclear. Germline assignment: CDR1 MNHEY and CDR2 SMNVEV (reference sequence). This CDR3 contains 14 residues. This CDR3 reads CASSISRAKSIQYF. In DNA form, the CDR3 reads TGTGCCAGCAGTATCTCTAGAGCCAAAAGCATTCAGTACTTC.

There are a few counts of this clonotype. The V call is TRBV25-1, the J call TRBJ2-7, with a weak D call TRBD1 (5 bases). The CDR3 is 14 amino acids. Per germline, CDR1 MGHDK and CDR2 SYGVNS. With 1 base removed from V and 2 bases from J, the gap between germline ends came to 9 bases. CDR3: CASSEFGRAYEQYF. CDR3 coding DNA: TGTGCCAGCAGTGAATTTGGCAGGGCCTACGAGCAGTACTTC.

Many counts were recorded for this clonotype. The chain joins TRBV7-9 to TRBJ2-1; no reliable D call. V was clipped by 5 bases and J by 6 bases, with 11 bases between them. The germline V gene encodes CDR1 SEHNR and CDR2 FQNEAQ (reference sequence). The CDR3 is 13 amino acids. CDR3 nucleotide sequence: TGTGCCAGCAGCCTTATACGTAGCAATGAGCAGTTCTTC. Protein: CASSLIRSNEQFF.

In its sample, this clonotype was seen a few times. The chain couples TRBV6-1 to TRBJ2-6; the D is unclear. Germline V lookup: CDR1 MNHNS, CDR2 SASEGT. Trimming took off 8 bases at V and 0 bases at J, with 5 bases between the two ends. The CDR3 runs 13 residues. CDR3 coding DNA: TGTGCCAGCTGCCCCTCTGGGGCCAACGTCCTGACTTTC. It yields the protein CASCPSGANVLTF.

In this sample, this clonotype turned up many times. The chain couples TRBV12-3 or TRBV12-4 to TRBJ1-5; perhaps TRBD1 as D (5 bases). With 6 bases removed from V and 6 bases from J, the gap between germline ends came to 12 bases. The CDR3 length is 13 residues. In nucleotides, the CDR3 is TGTGCCAGCAGGCCGGGACCCACTCAGCCCCAGCATTTT. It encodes CASRPGPTQPQHF.

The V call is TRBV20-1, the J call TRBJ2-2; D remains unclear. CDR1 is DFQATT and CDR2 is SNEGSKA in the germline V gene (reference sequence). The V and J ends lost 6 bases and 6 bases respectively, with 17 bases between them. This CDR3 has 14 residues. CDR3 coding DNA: TGCAGTGCCACCTTTCGAAAAGGAGCCGGGGAGCTGTTTTTT. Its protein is CSATFRKGAGELFF.

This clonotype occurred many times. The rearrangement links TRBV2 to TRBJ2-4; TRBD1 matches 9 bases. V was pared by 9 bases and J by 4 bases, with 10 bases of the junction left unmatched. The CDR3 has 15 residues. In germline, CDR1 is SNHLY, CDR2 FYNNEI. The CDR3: CARSGTGREKNIQYF. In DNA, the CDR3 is TGTGCCAGATCCGGGACAGGGAGGGAGAAAAACATTCAGTACTTC.